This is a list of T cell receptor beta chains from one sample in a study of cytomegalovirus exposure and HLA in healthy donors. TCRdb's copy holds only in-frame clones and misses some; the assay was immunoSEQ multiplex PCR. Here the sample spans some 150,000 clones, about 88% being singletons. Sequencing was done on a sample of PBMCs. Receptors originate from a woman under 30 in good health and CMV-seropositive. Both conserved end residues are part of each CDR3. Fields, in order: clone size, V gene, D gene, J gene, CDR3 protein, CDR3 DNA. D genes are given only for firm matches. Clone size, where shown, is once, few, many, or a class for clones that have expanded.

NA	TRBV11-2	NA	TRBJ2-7	CASDDGGSSYEQYF	TGTGCCAGCGACGACGGGGGAAGCTCCTACGAGCAGTACTTC
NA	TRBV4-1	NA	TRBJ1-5	CASSQGAMGIKGQPQHF	TGCGCCAGCAGCCAAGGGGCGATGGGGATTAAGGGGCAGCCCCAGCATTTT
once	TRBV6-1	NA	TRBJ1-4	CASSHLGTYNEKLFF	TGTGCCAGCAGTCATCTCGGGACTTATAATGAAAAACTGTTTTTT
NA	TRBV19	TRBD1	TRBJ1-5	CASSNQGAPGQPQHF	TGTGCCAGTAGTAATCAGGGGGCGCCTGGTCAGCCCCAGCATTTT
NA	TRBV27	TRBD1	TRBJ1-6	CASSHRGSSYNSPLHF	TGTGCCAGCAGCCACAGGGGGAGCTCCTATAATTCACCCCTCCACTTT
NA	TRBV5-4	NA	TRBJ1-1	CASSLAGPNTEAFF	TGTGCCAGCAGCTTGGCAGGGCCGAACACTGAAGCTTTCTTT
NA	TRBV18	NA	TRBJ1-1	CASSPQGNTEAFF	TGTGCCAGCTCGCCCCAGGGCAACACTGAAGCTTTCTTT
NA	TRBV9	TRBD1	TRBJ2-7	CASSPRDSSYEQYF	TGTGCCAGCAGCCCCCGGGACAGTTCCTACGAGCAGTACTTC
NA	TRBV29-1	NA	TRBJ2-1	CSVEEEGRGWEQFF	TGCAGCGTTGAAGAGGAGGGCAGGGGGTGGGAGCAGTTCTTC
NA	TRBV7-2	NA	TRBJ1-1	CASRLGPGGTEAFF	TGTGCCAGCAGGTTAGGCCCGGGGGGGACTGAAGCTTTCTTT
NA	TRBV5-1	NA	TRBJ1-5	CASSFGGLDQPQHF	TGCGCCAGCAGCTTTGGGGGCTTAGACCAGCCCCAGCATTTT
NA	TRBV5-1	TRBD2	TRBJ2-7	CASGTSGGLTGEQYF	TGCGCCAGCGGGACTAGCGGGGGCCTAACAGGGGAGCAGTACTTC
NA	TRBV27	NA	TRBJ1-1	CASSSFLTGRTEAFF	TGTGCCAGCAGTTCCTTTTTGACAGGAAGGACTGAAGCTTTCTTT
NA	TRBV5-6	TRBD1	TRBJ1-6	CASSNGQVSDSPLHF	TGTGCCAGCAGCAACGGACAGGTCTCGGATTCACCCCTCCACTTT
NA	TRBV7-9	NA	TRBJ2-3	CASSLSGGADTQYF	TGTGCCAGCAGCTTATCGGGGGGCGCAGATACGCAGTATTTT
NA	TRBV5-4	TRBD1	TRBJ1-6	CASSAPGQGNSPLHF	TGTGCCAGCAGCGCTCCGGGACAGGGGAATTCACCCCTCCACTTT
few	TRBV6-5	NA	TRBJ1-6	CASSYLGQTNSPLHF	TGTGCCAGCAGTTACCTCGGACAGACCAATTCACCCCTCCACTTT
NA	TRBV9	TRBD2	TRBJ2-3	CASSEQTSGVGRDTQYF	TGTGCCAGCAGCGAACAGACTAGCGGGGTTGGCAGAGATACGCAGTATTTT
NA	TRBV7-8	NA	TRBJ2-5	CASRRGETQYF	TGTGCCAGCAGAAGGGGGGAGACCCAGTACTTC
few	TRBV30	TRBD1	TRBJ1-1	CAWDRQGVNTEAFF	TGTGCCTGGGACAGACAGGGGGTGAACACTGAAGCTTTCTTT
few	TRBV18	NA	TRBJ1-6	CASSPPEGRNSPLHF	TGTGCCAGCTCACCACCGGAGGGGAGGAATTCACCCCTCCACTTT
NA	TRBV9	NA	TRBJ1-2	CASSVSAASLYGYTF	TGTGCCAGCAGCGTGAGCGCTGCCAGCCTATATGGCTACACCTTC
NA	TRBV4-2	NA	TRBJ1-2	CASSDHRAEYGYTF	TGTGCCAGCAGCGACCACAGGGCGGAGTATGGCTACACCTTC
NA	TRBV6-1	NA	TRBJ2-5	CASIRTRVTETQYF	TGTGCCAGCATTAGAACCAGGGTAACGGAGACCCAGTACTTC
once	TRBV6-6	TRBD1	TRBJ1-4	CASSHPVGQGEEKLFF	TGTGCCAGCAGCCATCCCGTAGGACAGGGAGAGGAAAAACTGTTTTTT